This is a list of T cell receptor beta chains from one sample in a study of beta chain features in type 1 diabetes. Clones were read by immunoSEQ multiplex PCR, and TCRdb kept only the in-frame ones, dropping some. Found here are 200,000 to 250,000 clones, approximately 10% of them singletons; the top ten hold 1% to 1.5%. Sequencing used central memory CD4+ T cells from blood. The receptors come from a man between 18 and 29 years old in good health. Each CDR3 is given with its conserved first and last residue. A D gene is named only where the DNA matches it firmly. Part of the rows lack a size; the others show once, few, many or a class for expanded clones.

J gene	V gene	D gene	clone size	CDR3 protein	CDR3 DNA
TRBJ2-3	TRBV29-1	TRBD2	many	CSVRLAGGTDTQYF	TGCAGCGTCCGACTAGCGGGGGGCACAGATACGCAGTATTTT
TRBJ1-5	TRBV10-3	TRBD1	few	CATGTGEGGQPQHF	TGTGCCACCGGGACAGGGGAAGGAGGACAGCCCCAGCATTTT
TRBJ2-4	TRBV29-1	TRBD2	many	CSVLTSVGAKNIQYF	TGCAGCGTCCTAACTAGCGTCGGGGCCAAAAACATTCAGTACTTC
TRBJ2-1	TRBV5-1	NA	NA	CASSFSVSSYNEQFF	TGCGCCAGCAGCTTTAGCGTAAGCTCCTACAATGAGCAGTTCTTC
TRBJ2-7	TRBV9	TRBD1	many	CASSLGQGGTLLYEQYF	TGTGCCAGCAGCCTAGGACAGGGGGGCACCTTATTATACGAGCAGTACTTC
TRBJ1-1	TRBV29-1	NA	few	CSVGPRGVGEAFF	TGCAGCGTTGGGCCCCGGGGAGTGGGTGAAGCTTTCTTT
TRBJ2-1	TRBV2	NA	NA	CASSEAQSSLKFF	TGTGCCAGCAGTGAAGCGCAGAGCAGTTTGAAGTTCTTC
TRBJ2-1	TRBV28	NA	NA	CASRDGYNEQFF	TGTGCCAGCAGGGATGGGTACAATGAGCAGTTCTTC
TRBJ2-7	TRBV6-5	NA	NA	CASSTAFTYEQYF	TGTGCCAGCTCGACAGCCTTCACCTACGAGCAGTACTTC
TRBJ1-1	TRBV7-2	TRBD1	NA	CASSPRTGWTEAFF	TGTGCCAGCAGCCCCCGGACAGGCTGGACTGAAGCTTTCTTT
TRBJ2-3	TRBV28	NA	few	CASSQGGRGSTDTQYF	TGTGCCAGCAGCCAAGGTGGCAGGGGAAGCACAGATACGCAGTATTTT
TRBJ2-3	TRBV27	NA	NA	CASRPSGTDTQYF	TGTGCCAGCAGGCCCTCGGGCACAGATACGCAGTATTTT
TRBJ1-3	TRBV30	TRBD1	few	CAWSGDRGFSGNTIYF	TGTGCCTGGAGTGGAGACAGGGGATTCTCTGGAAACACCATATATTTT
TRBJ1-1	TRBV2	NA	NA	CATQTRANTEAFF	TGTGCCACCCAAACCAGGGCTAACACTGAAGCTTTCTTT
TRBJ2-3	TRBV5-1	NA	NA	CASSFGDTDTQYF	TGCGCCAGCAGCTTTGGTGACACAGATACGCAGTATTTT
TRBJ2-1	TRBV11-2	TRBD2	NA	CASRPPGLARYNEQFF	TGTGCCAGCAGACCTCCGGGACTAGCGCGGTACAATGAGCAGTTCTTC
TRBJ2-3	TRBV25-1	TRBD2	few	CASSGAGGGPADTQYF	TGTGCCAGCAGTGGGGCGGGAGGTGGGCCTGCAGATACGCAGTATTTT
TRBJ1-4	TRBV7-2	NA	many	CASSLFSEGNEKLFF	TGTGCCAGCAGCTTATTCAGTGAGGGTAATGAAAAACTGTTTTTT
TRBJ2-5	TRBV5-4	NA	NA	CASSLEEPETQYF	TGTGCCAGCAGCTTGGAGGAGCCGGAGACCCAGTACTTC
TRBJ2-3	TRBV5-4	TRBD1	few	CASSLTPDRATDTQYF	TGTGCCAGCAGCTTGACTCCGGACAGGGCCACAGATACGCAGTATTTT
TRBJ2-5	TRBV7-6	TRBD2	few	CASSLEAGAQETQYF	TGTGCCAGCAGCTTAGAGGCGGGAGCACAAGAGACCCAGTACTTC
TRBJ2-1	TRBV5-1	NA	few	CASSLDIGNNEQFF	TGCGCCAGCAGCTTAGATATAGGGAACAATGAGCAGTTCTTC
TRBJ2-3	TRBV15	NA	many	CATSRALDYETQYF	TGTGCCACCAGCAGAGCCCTGGACTATGAAACGCAGTATTTT
TRBJ2-7	TRBV30	NA	few	CAWSRRIGREQYF	TGTGCCTGGAGCCGTAGGATAGGGCGCGAGCAGTACTTC
TRBJ2-6	TRBV29-1	NA	few	CSVDRGSGANVLTF	TGCAGCGTTGACAGAGGGTCTGGGGCCAACGTCCTGACTTTC
TRBJ2-5	TRBV20-1	NA	many	CSASRSETQYF	TGCAGTGCTAGTCGGAGCGAGACCCAGTACTTC
TRBJ2-1	TRBV2	NA	NA	CASRGTATYNEQFF	TGTGCCAGCCGAGGGACTGCTACCTACAATGAGCAGTTCTTC
TRBJ2-1	TRBV2	NA	NA	CASSEEGEGEQFF	TGTGCCAGCAGTGAGGAGGGTGAGGGTGAGCAGTTCTTC
TRBJ1-5	TRBV19	NA	few	CASSGQNREPQHF	TGTGCCAGTAGCGGACAGAATAGGGAGCCCCAGCATTTT
TRBJ2-7	TRBV29-1	TRBD2	NA	CSGGLEDEQYF	TGCAGCGGTGGACTAGAGGACGAGCAGTACTTC
TRBJ2-3	TRBV29-1	TRBD2	few	CSVEDRLAGGTDTQYF	TGCAGCGTTGAAGATCGACTAGCGGGAGGCACAGATACGCAGTATTTT
TRBJ2-1	TRBV6-1	NA	NA	CASSGRQSSYNEQFF	TGTGCCAGCAGTGGACGACAGAGCTCCTACAATGAGCAGTTCTTC
TRBJ2-1	TRBV4-1	NA	few	CASSQDLWERDEQFF	NA
TRBJ2-5	TRBV7-6	NA	NA	CASSLDRSETQYF	TGTGCCAGCAGCTTAGACCGCAGCGAGACCCAGTACTTC
TRBJ2-7	TRBV1	NA	NA	CTSSQGSGKVYEQYF	TGCACCAGCAGCCAGGGTAGCGGGAAAGTCTACGAGCAGTACTTC
TRBJ1-3	TRBV5-6	NA	NA	CASSRLQSSGNTIYF	TGTGCCAGCAGCCGATTACAGAGCTCTGGAAACACCATATATTTT
TRBJ2-5	TRBV11-3	TRBD2	many	CASSSGLAGAEETQYF	TGTGCCAGCAGCTCCGGACTAGCGGGAGCAGAGGAGACCCAGTACTTC
TRBJ2-7	TRBV6-5	NA	NA	CASSYSTNEQYF	TGTGCCAGCAGTTACTCGACAAACGAGCAGTACTTC
TRBJ2-3	TRBV2	NA	few	CASRKRGTTDTQYF	TGTGCCAGCAGAAAACGGGGTACGACAGATACGCAGTATTTT
TRBJ2-3	TRBV25-1	NA	NA	CASRRPSTDTQYF	TGTGCCAGCAGGCGTCCTAGCACAGATACGCAGTATTTT
TRBJ1-1	TRBV5-1	NA	few	CASSLDAWNTEAFF	TGCGCCAGCAGCTTGGACGCCTGGAACACTGAAGCTTTCTTT
TRBJ2-7	TRBV4-3	TRBD1	few	CASSQVDRDLEQYF	TGCGCCAGCAGCCAAGTCGACAGGGATCTCGAGCAGTACTTC
TRBJ2-5	TRBV7-2	NA	many	CASSLMVQETQYF	TGTGCCAGCAGCTTAATGGTACAAGAGACCCAGTACTTC
TRBJ2-7	TRBV18	TRBD1	few	CASSTQGAGAILEQYF	TGTGCCAGCTCGACCCAGGGGGCAGGGGCAATTCTCGAGCAGTACTTC
TRBJ2-3	TRBV5-1	TRBD2	few	CASSFGTSGASTDTQYF	TGCGCCAGCAGCTTCGGGACTAGCGGGGCTAGCACAGATACGCAGTATTTT
TRBJ1-1	TRBV19	TRBD1	NA	CASSIQTGGRNTEAFF	TGTGCCAGTAGTATCCAGACAGGGGGCCGGAACACTGAAGCTTTCTTT